This T cell receptor (beta chain) was identified during a study of blood T cell repertoires in COVID-19. Study context: Acute and convalescent COVID-19 specimens originated in the United States, Italy and Spain.

A single count supports this clone. The length of the CDR3 is 16 residues. V gave up 0 bases and J gave up 5 bases, with 14 bases separating them. In the original analysis: Cell counts per sample came from amplifying reference gene primers. The repertoire was sequenced with immunoSEQ multiplex PCR; TCRdb's copy has only in-frame clones and lacks some. From that table come the V and J calls and clone size; the DNA was used to work out D and trimming. The data show 200,000 to 250,000 clones, approximately 86% seen once. The chain links TRBV23-1 to TRBJ2-1; D is possibly TRBD1 (6 bases). TRBV23-1 is labeled an ORF, and its function is uncertain. What was sequenced was peripheral blood. The TCR was taken from a man aged 55 to 70 with acute or convalescent COVID-19. In DNA, the CDR3 is TGCGCCAGCAGTCAATCGGGGGCGACAGCCGACAATGAGCAGTTCTTC. Its protein product is CASSQSGATADNEQFF.